The rows below give T cell receptor beta chains drawn from one sample of a study of tumor and adjacent non-tumor tissue in lung cancer. Each CDR3 protein is one row after TCRdb ran MiXCR on the multiplex PCR reads. Here the sample spans about 98,000 distinct CDR3 sequences, more than 80% being singletons. The sequencing input was distant non-tumor lung tissue. The receptors come from a man aged 60 to 69 with small cell lung cancer. CDR3s include the opening cysteine and the closing phenylalanine or tryptophan. A D gene is named only where the DNA matches it firmly. For some rows the clone size is stated as once, few or many, or as a class when expanded; others skip it.

TRBJ1-4 many - TRBV30 TGTGCCTGGACCGGGACTAATGAAAAACTGTTTTTT CAWTGTNEKLFF
TRBJ2-1 - TRBD2 TRBV11-2 TGTGCCAGTAGCTCACTTGCTAGCGGGCTGCAGTTCTTC CASSSLASGLQFF
TRBJ1-5 - TRBD1 TRBV4-2 TGTGCCAGTAGCCTAGCCGGGACAGGGGATGCTCAGCCTCAGCATTTT CASSLAGTGDAQPQHF
TRBJ2-1 many - TRBV10-3 TGTGCCTCCCAGGGCGGGACGGGGGACAATGAGCAGTTCTTC CASQGGTGDNEQFF
TRBJ2-3 once - TRBV29-1 TGCAGCGTTGAGTGTAGCGGTGCCACAGATACGCAGTATTTT CSVECSGATDTQYF
TRBJ2-3 - - TRBV4-2 TGTGCCAGTAGCCCGGACCCAAGCGGTGAGGTGACAGATACGCAGTATTTT CASSPDPSGEVTDTQYF
TRBJ2-1 many - TRBV7-8 TGTGCCAGCAGCTTTGTCCTACTAGCCGATGAGCAGTTCTTC CASSFVLLADEQFF
TRBJ1-5 - - TRBV28 TGTGCCAGCAAAACAGTCAATCAGCCCCAGCATTTT CASKTVNQPQHF
TRBJ2-5 - TRBD2 TRBV11-2 TGTGCCAGCAGCTCAGGGCGGTACTTGGGGGGGGAGGCCCAGTACTTC CASSSGRYLGGEAQYF
TRBJ2-7 - - TRBV12-3/TRBV12-4 TGTGATAGCAGTTCGGCTTACGAGCAGTACTTC CDSSSAYEQYF
TRBJ2-3 - TRBD2 TRBV29-1 TGCAGTGTTGCGAGCGGGGGGGCCTCCTTTGCGGATACGCAGTATTTT CSVASGGASFADTQYF
TRBJ2-4 - - TRBV11-1 TGTGCCAGCAGTCGCCCCAGCTTGGCCAAAAACATTCAGTACTTC CASSRPSLAKNIQYF
TRBJ2-3 - TRBD1 TRBV7-8 TGTACCAGCAGCTCCACCGGGACAGGGCGTTTAAACACAGATACGCAGTATTTT CTSSSTGTGRLNTDTQYF
TRBJ2-7 once - TRBV5-1 TGCGCCAGCAGCCTCGACTCGTCCTACGATCAGTACTTC CASSLDSSYDQYF
TRBJ2-5 - - TRBV28 TGTGCCAGCAGTCCAAGTAGAAGGTGCAAAGAGACCCAATACTTC CASSPSRRCKETQYF
TRBJ1-6 - - TRBV4-2 TGTACCAGCAACCAAGAAAAATCAAATTCACCCCTCCACTTT CTSNQEKSNSPLHF
TRBJ2-1 - TRBD2 TRBV6-2/TRBV6-3 TGTGCCAGCAGTTACCGCAGGATTCGCGGGAGAGGGAACGGGGATGAGCAGTTCTTC CASSYRRIRGRGNGDEQFF
TRBJ2-1 - TRBD1 TRBV11-2 TGTGCCAGCAGCCAAGACGGACAGGGGTACAATGAGCAGTTCTTC CASSQDGQGYNEQFF
TRBJ1-5 many - TRBV2 TGTGCCAGCAGTGTTACAGGGATGCAGCCCCAGCATTTT CASSVTGMQPQHF
TRBJ2-1 - - TRBV29-1 TGCAGCGTTGTGCCGGGAATGGTAGACAATGAGCAGTTCTTC CSVVPGMVDNEQFF
TRBJ1-5 - - TRBV12-3/TRBV12-4 TGTGCCAGCAATTACAGGGTAGGGCAGCCTCAGCATTTT CASNYRVGQPQHF
TRBJ2-3 few - TRBV9 TGTGCCAGCAGCGTGGGACTCGTCACAGATACGCAGTATTTT CASSVGLVTDTQYF
TRBJ2-7 - - TRBV6-2/TRBV6-3 TGTGCCAGTATTCAACCTGGAGAGCAGTACTTC CASIQPGEQYF
TRBJ2-5 - - TRBV5-1 TGCGCCAGCAGCTGGATGGGACCAGCAGATACCCAGTACTTC CASSWMGPADTQYF
TRBJ1-5 - TRBD1 TRBV6-1 TGTGCTAGCAGCCCCGACAGGGGGTCAAATCAGCCCCAGCATTTT CASSPDRGSNQPQHF
TRBJ1-1 many - TRBV6-5 TGTGCCAGCAGTAACGAAGGGCTGAACACTGAAGCTTTCTTT CASSNEGLNTEAFF
TRBJ2-1 once - TRBV4-1 TGCACCAGTAGCCGCGCGGGGGACATCGGCCCCAATGAGCAGTTCTTC CTSSRAGDIGPNEQFF
TRBJ2-2 once TRBD1 TRBV5-4 TGTGTCAGCAGCTTGCGGGACAGGTCAAGCAGGGAGCTGTTTTTT CVSSLRDRSSRELFF
TRBJ2-3 many - TRBV20-1 TGCAGTGCTGTTCCCGAGTTTAGCACAGATACGCAGTATTTT CSAVPEFSTDTQYF
TRBJ1-1 - TRBD1 TRBV5-4 TGTGCCAGCAGCTCGGGACAGGGGTGGGACACTGAAGCTTCCTTT CASSSGQGWDTEASF
TRBJ2-5 - - TRBV11-1 TGTGCCAGCAGCTTACAACTCCAAGAGACCCGGCACTTC CASSLQLQETRHF
TRBJ2-2 - - TRBV6-2/TRBV6-3 TGTGCCAGCAGTTTAGCTCCTAGCTCAAACACCGGGAAGCTGTTTTTT CASSLAPSSNTGKLFF
TRBJ2-5 - TRBD2 TRBV4-1 TGCGCCAGCAGCCCGCGATTAGCGGGAGGGCCGAGTCAAGAGACCCAGTACTTC CASSPRLAGGPSQETQYF
TRBJ2-5 - - TRBV20-1 TGCAGTGCTACACAAAGTAACCAAGAGACCCATTATTTC CSATQSNQETHYF
TRBJ2-5 few - TRBV11-3 TGTGCCAGCAACGCTGATAGGGGGTCCCAAGAGACCCAGTACTTC CASNADRGSQETQYF
TRBJ2-1 - TRBD2 TRBV12-3/TRBV12-4 TGTGCCACGAGTCGTGGCGGGAGGAGCAATGAGCAGTTCTTC CATSRGGRSNEQFF
TRBJ2-5 once - TRBV12-3/TRBV12-4 TGTGCAAGCACCACTAGTGGGGGACAAGAGACCCAGTACTTC CASTTSGGQETQYF
TRBJ2-2 - TRBD2 TRBV4-2 TGTGCCAGCAGCCGACTAGCGGGAGATACCGGGGACCTATTTTTT CASSRLAGDTGDLFF
TRBJ2-1 - TRBD2 TRBV11-2 TGTGTCAGCAGCCTAGAAGATAGCGGGTACAATGAGCAGTTCTTC CVSSLEDSGYNEQFF
TRBJ1-1 few - TRBV12-3/TRBV12-4 TGTGCCAGCACCAGATCCGGGGTGAACACTGAGGCTTTCTTT CASTRSGVNTEAFF
TRBJ1-1 - - TRBV30 TGTGCCCGTTTCTGCCCCCCGGGGAACACTGAAGCTTTCTTT CARFCPPGNTEAFF
TRBJ2-5 - TRBD2 TRBV29-1 TGCAGCGTTGAAACGGTCGACACGAGCGGGATGTACGAGACCCAGTACTTT CSVETVDTSGMYETQYF